The clone carrying this T cell receptor (beta chain) came up once. The source of the sample is a study of T cell changes during pregnancy in multiple sclerosis. Measured with immunoSEQ multiplex PCR; TCRdb has only the in-frame clones, and not every one. This sample has around 120,000 clones, with approximately 90% found just once. With 1 base clipped from V and 2 bases from J, the junction kept 4 bases outside the gene matches. CDR1 SGHRS and CDR2 YFSETQ come from the germline V gene. The CDR3 has 15 amino acids. V and J are TRBV5-1 and TRBJ2-5; 8 bases align to TRBD2. The clonotype comes from a female donor with multiple sclerosis, enrolled in a pregnancy study. Here the sequenced sample was peripheral blood, taken after pregnancy. CDR3 nucleotides: TGCGCCAGCAGCTTGTCGCGGGGGGCGCAAGAGACCCAGTACTTC. Encoded protein: CASSLSRGAQETQYF.